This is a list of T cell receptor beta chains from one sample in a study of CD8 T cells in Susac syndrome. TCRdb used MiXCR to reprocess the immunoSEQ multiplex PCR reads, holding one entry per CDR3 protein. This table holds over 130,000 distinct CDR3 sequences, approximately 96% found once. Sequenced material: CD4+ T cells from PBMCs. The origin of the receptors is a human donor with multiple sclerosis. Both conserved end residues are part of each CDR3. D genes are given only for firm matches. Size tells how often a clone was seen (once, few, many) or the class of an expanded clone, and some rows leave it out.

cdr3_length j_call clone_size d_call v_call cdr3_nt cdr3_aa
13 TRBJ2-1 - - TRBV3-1 TGTGCCAGCAGCCCCCCAAGTTGGGGTGAGCAGTTCTTC CASSPPSWGEQFF
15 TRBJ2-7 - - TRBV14 TGTGCCAGCAGCTCCCGGGAAAATTGGCCCTACGAGCAGTACTTC CASSSRENWPYEQYF
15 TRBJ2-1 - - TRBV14 TGTGCCAGCAGCCAGATACCGGGAGAGAGGAATGAGCAGTTCTTC CASSQIPGERNEQFF
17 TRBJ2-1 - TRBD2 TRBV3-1 TGTGCCAGCAGCCACGCTAAGACTAGCGGCTCCTACAATGAGCAGTTCTTC CASSHAKTSGSYNEQFF
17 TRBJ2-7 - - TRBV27 TGTGCCAGCAGTCGATCTATGTTGGACAGAGGTTCCTACGAGCAGTACTTC CASSRSMLDRGSYEQYF
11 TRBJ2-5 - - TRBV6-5 TGTGCCAGCCAAAGAGAAGAGACCCAGTACTTC CASQREETQYF
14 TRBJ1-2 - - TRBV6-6 TGTGCCAGCAGTTACTCAGGGACACAATTGGGATACACCTTC CASSYSGTQLGYTF
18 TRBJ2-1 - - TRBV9 TGTGCCAGCAGCGTAGCCCTCCAGCGCTACCCCTTAGTCAATGAGCAGTTCTTC CASSVALQRYPLVNEQFF
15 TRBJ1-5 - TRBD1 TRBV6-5 TGTGCCAGCAGTCCCCCCAGGGGGACTGGTCAGCCCCAGCATTTT CASSPPRGTGQPQHF
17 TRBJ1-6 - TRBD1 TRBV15 TGTGCCACCAGCGACAGGGACAGAAGCTCCTATAATTCACCCCTCCACTTT CATSDRDRSSYNSPLHF
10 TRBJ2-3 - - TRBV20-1 TGCAGTGCTGATACAGATACGCAGTATTTT CSADTDTQYF
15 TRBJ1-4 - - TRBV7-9 TGTGCCACAACGGCGGGGGTAGGGACTAATGAAAAACTGTTTTTT CATTAGVGTNEKLFF
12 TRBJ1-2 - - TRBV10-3 TGTGCCATCAGTGACAACGGTTTTGGCTACACCTTC CAISDNGFGYTF
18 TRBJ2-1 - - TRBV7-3 TGTGCCAGCAGCTCCGAGCCTCGAGACAGACTGTCCTACAATGAGCAGTTCTTC CASSSEPRDRLSYNEQFF
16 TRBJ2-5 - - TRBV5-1 TGCGCCAGCAGCTTGCGGCCAGGGGCCCCTCAAGAGACCCAGTACTTC CASSLRPGAPQETQYF
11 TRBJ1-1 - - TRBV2 TGTGCCAGCAATGGACCCCACGGAGCTTTCTTT CASNGPHGAFF
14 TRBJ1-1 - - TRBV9 TGTGCCAGCAGCGTAGGCAGGGCATACACTGAAGCTTTCTTT CASSVGRAYTEAFF
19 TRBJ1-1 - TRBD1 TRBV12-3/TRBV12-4 TGTGCCAGCAGTCCATCCACAGGGGCGATGATAAGGATGAACACTGAAGCTTTCTTT CASSPSTGAMIRMNTEAFF
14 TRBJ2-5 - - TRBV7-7 TGTGCTAGCAGCTTAGGTGCCATGACGGAGACCCAGTACTTC CASSLGAMTETQYF
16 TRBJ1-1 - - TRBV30 TGTGCCTGGAGTGTTGGGCCTTTCCCCATGAACACTGAAGCTTTCTTT CAWSVGPFPMNTEAFF
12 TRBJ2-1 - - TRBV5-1 TGCGCCAGCAGCTCATCGGGACATGAGCAGTTCTTC CASSSSGHEQFF
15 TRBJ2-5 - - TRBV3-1 TGTGCCAGCAGCCAAGACCCTACAGGGATGGAGACCCAGTACTTC CASSQDPTGMETQYF
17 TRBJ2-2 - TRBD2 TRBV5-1 TGCGCCAGCAGCTCGGCCAGGGCTAGCGGATACACCGGGGAGCTGTTTTTT CASSSARASGYTGELFF
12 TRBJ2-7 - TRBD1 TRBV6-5 TGTGCCAGCAGTCTCAGGGGGAACGAGCAGTACTTC CASSLRGNEQYF
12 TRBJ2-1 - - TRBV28 TGTGCCAGCAGTCCCCCAAGGGGAGAGCAGTTCTTC CASSPPRGEQFF
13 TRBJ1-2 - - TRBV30 TGTGCCTGGAACGCGGGGGGTCTCTATGGCTACACCTTC CAWNAGGLYGYTF
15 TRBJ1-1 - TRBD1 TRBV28 TGTGCCAGCAGTTCCCAGACAGGGTATCGGACTGAAGCTTTCTTT CASSSQTGYRTEAFF
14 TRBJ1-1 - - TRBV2 TGTGCCAGCAATGCAGGGAGGGCAGGCACTGAAGCTTTCTTT CASNAGRAGTEAFF
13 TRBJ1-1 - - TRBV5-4 TGTGCCAGCAGCTTGAGTACAAACACTGAAGCTTTCTTT CASSLSTNTEAFF
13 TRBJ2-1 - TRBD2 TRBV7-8 TGTGCCAGCGGCGCGGGGGGGCCCACTGAGCAGTTCTTC CASGAGGPTEQFF
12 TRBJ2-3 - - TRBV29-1 TGCAGCGTTGATCGCGGGACAGATACGCAGTATTTT CSVDRGTDTQYF
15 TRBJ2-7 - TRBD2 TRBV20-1 TGCAGTGCCACCTCTCGGACTAGCGGGTCCTACGAGCAGTACTTC CSATSRTSGSYEQYF
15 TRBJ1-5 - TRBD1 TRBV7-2 TGTGCCAGCAGCCGAGGGACAGGAGGCAATCAGCCCCAGCATTTT CASSRGTGGNQPQHF
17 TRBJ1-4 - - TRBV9 TGTGCCAGCAGCGGGGAGGACGGTGGCTTAACTAATGAAAAACTGTTTTTT CASSGEDGGLTNEKLFF
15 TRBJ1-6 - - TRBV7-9 TGTGCCAGCAGCCGCGAGGCTTTAATGTCTTCACCCCTCCACTTT CASSREALMSSPLHF
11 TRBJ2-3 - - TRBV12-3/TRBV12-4 TGTGCCAGCAGCCAGAGTGTTACGCAGTATTTT CASSQSVTQYF
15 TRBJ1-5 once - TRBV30 TGTGCCTGGACTGGACGTCGGGCAGGAAATCAGCCCCAGCATTTT CAWTGRRAGNQPQHF
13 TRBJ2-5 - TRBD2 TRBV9 TGTCTCGCCCCGGGAGGTTCCGCAAGGACCCAGTACTTC CLAPGGSARTQYF
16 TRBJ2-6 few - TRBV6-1 TGTGCCAGCAGAGCTGGGGGCCCCTCTGGGGCCAACGTCCTGACTTTC CASRAGGPSGANVLTF
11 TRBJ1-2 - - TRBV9 TGTGCCAGCAGCGGTACGGATGGCTACACCTTC CASSGTDGYTF
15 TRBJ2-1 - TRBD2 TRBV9 TGTGCCAGCAGCGCTAGCGGGAATACCTACAATGAGCAGTTCTTC CASSASGNTYNEQFF
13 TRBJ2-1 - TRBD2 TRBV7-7 TGTGCTAGCAGCTTGGGACTAGCGGGTGAGCAGTTCTTC CASSLGLAGEQFF
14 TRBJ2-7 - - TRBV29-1 TGCAGCGTTACCCCAGGGCAGGGCCCTTACGAGCAGTACTTC CSVTPGQGPYEQYF
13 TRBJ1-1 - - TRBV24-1 TGTGCCACCTCCGGGACGGCCAACACTGAAGCTTTCTTT CATSGTANTEAFF
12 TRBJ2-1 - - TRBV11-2 TGTGCCAGCAGCTCCTATGTGAACCCCCAGTTCTTC CASSSYVNPQFF
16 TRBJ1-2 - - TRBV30 TGTGCCTGGAGTGCCGGAACAGTGGTGTTTAACTATGGCTACACCTTC CAWSAGTVVFNYGYTF
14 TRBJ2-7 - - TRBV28 TGTGCCAGCAGTTTAGTTTTAGGGCGCTACGAGCAGTACTTC CASSLVLGRYEQYF
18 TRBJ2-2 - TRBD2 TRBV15 TGTGCCACCAGCAGAGATCTAGCGGGAGGGCCGGGGACCGGGGAGCTGTTTTTT CATSRDLAGGPGTGELFF
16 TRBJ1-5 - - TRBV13 TGTGCCAGCAGCTTAGGGGGAGGGATACGCAATCAGCCCCAGCATTTT CASSLGGGIRNQPQHF
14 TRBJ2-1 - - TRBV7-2 TGTGCCAGCAGCTTAGACCCAGGATACAATGAGCAGTTCTTC CASSLDPGYNEQFF
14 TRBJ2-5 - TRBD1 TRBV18 TGTGCCAGCTCACCACCGACAGGGTCAGGGACCCAGTACTTC CASSPPTGSGTQYF
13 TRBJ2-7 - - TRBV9 TGTGCCAGCAGCATGAGCGGATCCAACGAGCAGTACTTC CASSMSGSNEQYF
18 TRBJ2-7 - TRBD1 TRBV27 TGTGCCAGCAGTTCCCCTAGGGGGACAGGGATAATCGTCGGCGAGCAGTACTTC CASSSPRGTGIIVGEQYF
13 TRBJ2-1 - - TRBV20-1 TGCAGTGCTCGAGACTCACTCTACAATGAGCAGTTCTTC CSARDSLYNEQFF
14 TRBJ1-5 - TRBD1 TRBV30 TGTGCCTGGAGTCGGGGACAGGGGTATCAGCCCCAGCATTTT CAWSRGQGYQPQHF
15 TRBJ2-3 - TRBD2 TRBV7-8 TGTGCCAGCTGTCGGGAGGGGGGGAGCACAGATACGCAGTATTTT CASCREGGSTDTQYF
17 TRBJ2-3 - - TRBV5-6 TGTGCCAGCAGCTTGGATTTACGGGGCGACGGCACAGATACGCAGTATTTT CASSLDLRGDGTDTQYF
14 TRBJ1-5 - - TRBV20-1 TGCAGTGCTAGAGTAAACTGGGGCAATCAGCCCCAGCATTTT CSARVNWGNQPQHF
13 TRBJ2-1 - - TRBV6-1 TGTGCCAGCAGCCCAGGCAGGGTCGGGGAGCAGTTCTTC CASSPGRVGEQFF